Each of the 11 T cell receptor beta chains below was sequenced from the same sample in a study of OX40 agonist ivuxolimab in advanced cancers. Library preparation was by the immunoSEQ multiplex PCR assay. The table was pulled from immuneACCESS by TCRdb, which kept in-frame rearrangements only. Such tables lose some clones; where checked, under half of the loss comes from unresolved V genes, and the rest has no known cause. Present in this sample are over 95,000 clones, 90% to 96% of which were seen just once. Of the sample, about 2.1% falls within the top ten clones. This material consisted of CD4+ or CD8+ T cells sorted from blood, taken in a trial of the OX40 agonist ivuxolimab. The receptors stem from an adult with an advanced solid tumor such as melanoma, head and neck, liver or kidney cancer.

This chain links TRBV5-1 with TRBJ1-1; a weak D match, TRBD1 (6 bases). This CDR3 contains 16 residues. Germline CDR1 reads SGHRS; CDR2 reads YFSETQ. Trimming took 0 bases from V and 4 from J, leaving 16 bases between them. The chain's CDR3 is CASSLALGGMGTEAFF. In DNA, the CDR3 is TGCGCCAGCAGCTTGGCTCTGGGGGGCATGGGCACTGAAGCTTTCTTT.

The rearrangement links TRBV7-6 to TRBJ2-7; TRBD2 agrees at 12 bases. This CDR3 has 15 amino acids. CDR1 is SGHVS, CDR2 FNYEAQ, per germline. The junction had 5 bases not matched to a gene; V was cut back by 5 bases and J by 3 bases. CDR3 region: CASSHTSGGLYEQYF. CDR3 nucleotide sequence: TGTGCCAGCAGCCATACTAGCGGGGGGCTCTACGAGCAGTACTTC.

V and J are TRBV6-4 and TRBJ2-7; 9 bases line up with TRBD1. The V and J ends lost 3 bases and 6 bases, in that order; junction bases with no gene match: 6. The CDR3 is 14 residues long. CDR1 and CDR2 (germline): MRHNA, SNTAGT. CDR3 bases: TGTGCCAGCAGTGAAGGTGGGACAGGGTTCGAGCAGTACTTC. Protein: CASSEGGTGFEQYF.

The V and J genes are TRBV28 and TRBJ1-5; TRBD1 is a possible D gene (5 bases). The CDR3 sequence is 14 residues long. CDR1 and CDR2 from the germline V gene are MDHEN and SYDVKM. The V gene lost 10 bases and the J gene lost 0 bases, with 13 bases spanning the gap. CDR3: CATVRGYSNQPQHF. Here the CDR3 DNA reads TGTGCCACCGTGCGGGGCTATAGCAATCAGCCCCAGCATTTT.

The chain couples TRBV7-9 to TRBJ2-5; TRBD1 aligns across 8 bases. CDR3 length: 15 amino acids. Germline V gene lookup returns CDR1 SEHNR and CDR2 FQNEAQ (reference sequence). Trimming cost V 3 bases and J 4 bases; bases outside gene matches: 7. The CDR3 protein is CASSFQGAVGETQYF. In DNA, the CDR3 is TGTGCCAGCAGCTTTCAGGGGGCGGTTGGAGAGACCCAGTACTTC. The full variable domain, with the rest looked up from reference TRBV7-9 and TRBJ2-5, is DTGVSQNPRHKITKRGQNVTFRCDPISEHNRLYWYRQTLGQGPEFLTYFQNEAQLEKSRLLSDRFSAERPKGSFSTLEIQRTEQGDSAMYLCASSFQGAVGETQYFGPGTRLLVL.

This chain joins TRBV27 and TRBJ2-3; D not certain. The CDR3 sequence is 12 residues long. Per germline, CDR1 MNHEY and CDR2 SMNVEV (reference sequence). Trimming shortened V by 6 bases and J by 4 bases, and 8 bases separated the two germline ends. The CDR3 loop is CASRSQADTQYF. CDR3 DNA sequence: TGTGCCAGCAGATCGCAGGCAGATACGCAGTATTTT.

This sequence joins TRBV7-8 and TRBJ2-7; the match to TRBD1 covers 8 bases. Germline V gene data show CDR1 as SGHVS and CDR2 as FQNEAQ. There are 16 residues in the CDR3. Unmatched junction bases numbered 8, after V lost 4 bases and J lost 0 bases. This chain's CDR3 is CASSYNRDRSSYEQYF. The CDR3 DNA follows: TGTGCCAGCAGCTATAACCGGGACAGGAGCTCCTACGAGCAGTACTTC.

The rearrangement links TRBV27 to TRBJ2-7; the D call may be TRBD1 or TRBD2 (5 bases each). This CDR3 is 13 amino acids long. The V and J ends lost 4 bases and 4 bases respectively, with 11 bases between them. Looked up from germline, CDR1 is MNHEY and CDR2 is SMNVEV (reference sequence). CDR3 protein: CASSWDPSYEQYF. Here the CDR3 DNA reads TGTGCCAGCAGTTGGGACCCTTCTTACGAGCAGTACTTC.

This clone was seen a single time. The rearrangement uses TRBV7-9 and TRBJ2-4, with 8 bases aligning to TRBD1. Germline assignment: CDR1 SEHNR and CDR2 FQNEAQ (reference sequence). V trimming: 5 bases; J trimming: 6 bases; junction bases outside the gene matches: 9. The CDR3 totals 15 residues. The CDR3 spells CASSAGTGIRNIQYF. CDR3 nucleotide sequence: TGTGCCAGCAGCGCCGGGACAGGTATTAGAAACATTCAGTACTTC.

This chain links TRBV7-9 with TRBJ2-5; D unclear. V lost 1 base, J lost 1 base, and 10 bases lay in between. Germline lookup yields CDR1 SEHNR and CDR2 FQNEAQ (reference sequence). This CDR3 comprises 15 residues. This CDR3 reads CASSLVQDLQETQYF. The CDR3, as DNA: TGTGCCAGCAGCTTAGTTCAGGACCTCCAAGAGACCCAGTACTTC.

This sequence joins TRBV19 and TRBJ1-5, with TRBD1 as a possible D gene (6 bases). Trimming stripped 2 bases from V and 1 base from J, with 15 bases between. The CDR3 spans 17 residues. Germline values: CDR1 LNHDA, CDR2 SQIVND (reference sequence). The chain's CDR3 is CASSIMWGLESNQPQHF. The CDR3 bases are TGTGCCAGTAGTATAATGTGGGGGCTCGAAAGCAATCAGCCCCAGCATTTT.